Below, one TCR beta chain is given with its context. Method: immunoSEQ multiplex PCR; TCRdb's copy keeps in-frame clones and lacks some. This table has 300,000 to 400,000 clones, around 90% appearing once. This specimen belongs to a study of blood T cell repertoires in COVID-19. The V and J ends lost 2 bases and 4 bases, in that order; junction bases with no gene match: 12. The V gene's germline CDR1 is MGHRA and CDR2 YSYEKL. This CDR3 is 17 amino acids long. The J gene is TRBJ2-5, the V gene TRBV4-1, with 8 bases aligning to TRBD2. The specimen sequenced was peripheral blood. This sequence was found in a woman in her 30s with COVID-19, enrolled during active disease. CDR3 DNA sequence: TGCGCCAGCAGCCAAACCCCTGGAGCGGGAGTGGGAGAGACCCAGTACTTC. Protein product: CASSQTPGAGVGETQYF.